Given below is one T cell receptor (beta chain) in context. Its antigen remains unknown. Profiling relied on immunoSEQ multiplex PCR, and the TCRdb table lists in-frame clones only, not all of them. The data hold some 150,000 clones, with 90% observed a single time. The data were taken from a study of T cell responses to AZD1222 COVID-19 vaccine. Study results and limitations: Spike-specific TCR breadth and depth went up after people got two AZD1222 doses. Per reports, nearly half of all spike-specific TCRs target regions that are unmutated in variants.

The source was peripheral blood, collected 28 days after the second AZD1222 dose. This TCR was recovered from an adult who received the AZD1222 COVID-19 vaccine.

In DNA, the CDR3 is TGTGCCACCAGTGATTTTGCAGGAGAGCAGTACTTC. This gives the protein CATSDFAGEQYF. The V and J genes are TRBV24-1 and TRBJ2-7; no clear D. Germline V lookup: CDR1 KGHDR, CDR2 SFDVKD. V was pared by 1 base and J by 7 bases, with 7 bases between. The CDR3 is made up of 12 amino acids.